The source of this T cell receptor beta chain is a study of a mutant IDH1 vaccine in newly diagnosed glioma. Study at large: The first vaccination came 4-6 weeks after radiotherapy alone, or with temozolomide cycles. Patients had received radiotherapy, temozolomide, or both previously, most receiving both.

Remarks on this clone: Its specificity is not known.

Time point of the sample: week 35, safety follow-up. What each vaccine dose contained was 300 ug of mutant IDH1 20-mer peptide, accompanied by topical imiquimod. Study results and caveats: There seemed to be no relation between pseudoprogression and changes in top peripheral T cell clonotypes. Detectable vaccine-induced immune responses arose in around 93% of patients.

The method was immunoSEQ multiplex PCR; TCRdb's version includes in-frame clones alone and lacks a portion of them. The data show 42,000 or so clones, around 83% seen once. This material consisted of PBMCs, taken from a glioma patient whose treatment included an IDH1 peptide vaccine. The receptor's source is a woman in her forties or fifties with glioma.

CDR3 residues: CASSRRDGYTEAFF. In nucleotides, the CDR3 is TGTGCCAGCAGCCGTCGGGACGGATACACTGAAGCTTTCTTT. The genes are TRBV5-6 and TRBJ1-1; weak D call: TRBD1 (5 bases). CDR1 and CDR2 (germline): SGHDT, YYEEEE. With 4 bases removed from V and 3 bases from J, the gap between germline ends came to 13 bases. The CDR3 extends over 14 amino acids.